Shown below are 11 T cell receptor beta chains from a single sample sequenced in a study of PD-1 blockade in classical Hodgkin lymphoma. Each patient relapsed following autologous stem cell transplantation, and prior brentuximab vedotin exposure differed. Libraries were prepared by immunoSEQ multiplex PCR; TCRdb keeps only in-frame clonotypes and omits some of them. The sample holds over 7,000 clones, roughly three quarters seen once. Sequenced material: peripheral blood mononuclear cells (PBMCs), taken before the second cycle of nivolumab. The receptor source for this set is a human donor with classical Hodgkin lymphoma.

This clone was observed a handful of times. This sequence joins TRBV7-3 and TRBJ2-1; 9 positions match TRBD2. The V gene's germline CDR1 is SGHTA and CDR2 FQGTGA. This CDR3 contains 15 residues. V trimming: 2 bases; J trimming: 8 bases; junction bases outside the gene matches: 7. CDR3 DNA sequence: TGTGCCAGCAGCTTAGCGGGAGGGCCAATCGATGAGCAGTTCTTC. Its translation is CASSLAGGPIDEQFF.

The chain joins TRBV29-1 to TRBJ2-7, with D possibly TRBD1 on 6 matching bases. Germline values: CDR1 SQVTM, CDR2 ANQGSEA. This CDR3 contains 13 residues. V gave up 1 base and J gave up 1 base, with 8 bases separating them. CDR3 protein: CSVEADRSYEQYF. The CDR3 region has the DNA TGCAGCGTTGAAGCAGACAGGTCCTACGAGCAGTACTTC.

The chain recombines TRBV9 with TRBJ2-7, with TRBD1 matching 7 bases. After removal of 7 bases from V and 2 bases from J, the junction contained 6 bases not matched to a gene. Germline V lookup: CDR1 SGDLS, CDR2 YYNGEE. The CDR3 runs to 13 residues. The CDR3 here is CASAGQGAYEQYF. CDR3 nucleotide sequence: TGTGCCAGCGCCGGCCAGGGGGCCTACGAGCAGTACTTC.

The genes are TRBV28 and TRBJ1-5, with D perhaps matching TRBD1 (5 bases). The CDR3 consists of 14 residues. Per the germline V gene, CDR1 is MDHEN and CDR2 is SYDVKM. V was cut by 7 bases and J by 4 bases, with 14 bases left in between. The chain's CDR3 is CASKSGAFNQPQHF. DNA of the CDR3: TGTGCCAGCAAATCCGGGGCCTTTAATCAGCCCCAGCATTTT.

The genes are TRBV2 and TRBJ2-1, with TRBD2 as a possible D gene (6 bases). Germline loops: CDR1 SNHLY, CDR2 FYNNEI. CDR3 length equals 13 residues. Deletions cut 8 bases from V and 0 bases from J, with 8 bases between. The CDR3 bases are TGTGCCAGCGGCGGGGACTCCTACAATGAGCAGTTCTTC. It is translated as CASGGDSYNEQFF.

The chain recombines TRBV6-5 with TRBJ2-7; TRBD1 agrees at 9 bases. The V segment lost 7 bases and the J segment 4 bases; nucleotides outside the gene matches: 8. The CDR3 has 14 residues. Germline CDR1 is MNHEY and CDR2 is SVGAGI. The CDR3 sequence: CASNKQGAKYEQYF. CDR3 nucleotides: TGTGCCAGCAACAAACAGGGGGCGAAGTACGAGCAGTACTTC.

This clone appeared a single time. The chain employs TRBV5-3 and TRBJ2-5, with a possible D match to TRBD1 (6 bases). TRBV5-3 is marked as an open reading frame, function uncertain. V lost 2 bases, J lost 4 bases, and 6 bases lay in between. This CDR3 spans 12 amino acids. The CDR3 DNA is TGTGCCAGAAGCTTCAGGGGAGAGACCCAGTACTTC. Its protein is CARSFRGETQYF.

This rearrangement joins TRBV28 to TRBJ1-3; D is undetermined. Germline CDR1 and CDR2: MDHEN and SYDVKM. This CDR3 region has 14 residues. Trimming pared 5 bases from V and 0 bases from J, leaving 8 bases between. The CDR3 region is CASSIVSSGNTIYF. The CDR3 DNA reads as TGTGCCAGCAGTATCGTAAGCTCTGGAAACACCATATATTTT.

The chain carries TRBV19 and TRBJ2-3; D is undetermined. V lost 3 bases and J lost 0, with 7 bases in between. The CDR3 is 14 amino acids. Germline V gene sequence: CDR1 LNHDA, CDR2 SQIVND (reference sequence). CDR3 region: CASSISASTDTQYF. The CDR3, as DNA: TGTGCCAGTAGTATCTCAGCTAGCACAGATACGCAGTATTTT.

V gene TRBV5-1 combines with J gene TRBJ2-3; D gene ambiguous. This CDR3 region has 17 residues. Germline V lookup: CDR1 SGHRS, CDR2 YFSETQ. Trimming pared 0 bases from V and 0 bases from J, leaving 14 bases between. The CDR3 nucleotides are TGCGCCAGCAGCTTGGGAGCAGGCCTAACTAGCACAGATACGCAGTATTTT. Translation gives CASSLGAGLTSTDTQYF.

The table lists this clone with a few counts. As DNA, the CDR3 is TGTGCCAGCAGCTCCCCCTACGAGCAGTACTTC. Translation gives CASSSPYEQYF. The V and J genes are TRBV7-9 and TRBJ2-7; D gene unclear. The germline V and J ends were trimmed by 4 bases and 2 bases, with 3 bases remaining between them. The CDR3 runs 11 residues. Germline loops: CDR1 SEHNR, CDR2 FQNEAQ (reference sequence).